These 8 T cell receptor beta chains came from one sample sequenced in a study of T-cell reconstitution after alpha-beta-depleted transplantation in children. Unique molecular identifiers were incorporated during preparation of the TCRbeta library. TCRdb itself ran the PCR reads through MiXCR, one entry per CDR3 protein. The table lists a few hundred thousand distinct CDR3 sequences, roughly 30% of them singletons. Sequenced here: PBMCs, sampled before TCRalphabeta/CD19-depleted stem cell transplant. Every receptor here comes from a boy younger than two with Wiskott-Aldrich syndrome, due to receive a stem cell transplant.

The chain couples TRBV10-3 to TRBJ2-3; the match to TRBD2 covers 10 bases. The CDR3 is 14 residues long. The V gene's germline CDR1 is ENHRY and CDR2 SYGVKD. V lost 7 bases and J lost 5; bases outside the gene matches: 6. The DNA of the CDR3 is TGTGCCATCAAAGCGGGAGGGCCAATAGATACGCAGTATTTT. It translates to CAIKAGGPIDTQYF.

This chain links TRBV7-2 with TRBJ2-4; either TRBD1 or TRBD2 may supply D (5 bases each). V was pared by 3 bases and J by 8 bases, with 11 bases between. Germline assignment: CDR1 SGHTA and CDR2 FQGNSA. CDR3 size: 13 residues. The CDR3 region has the DNA TGTGCCAGCAGCTTTCGTAGGGGAGACATTCAGTACTTC. Translated: CASSFRRGDIQYF.

This clonotype turned up a few times. The chain recombines TRBV5-8 with TRBJ2-7; 10 nucleotides agree with TRBD1. J lost 3 bases, V lost 3 bases, and 3 bases had no gene match. This CDR3 has 14 amino acids. Germline V gene sequence: CDR1 SGHTS, CDR2 YDEGEE. The CDR3 DNA is TGTGCCAGCAGCTCACGGACAGGGGGCTACGAGCAGTACTTC. This encodes CASSSRTGGYEQYF.

The V and J genes are TRBV5-6 and TRBJ2-3, with 8 bases fitting TRBD2. Trimming removed 2 bases from V and 2 bases from J; junction bases left unmatched: 1. CDR1 is SGHDT and CDR2 is YYEEEE in the germline V gene. There are 14 residues in the CDR3. The CDR3 is CASSFSGITDTQYF. In DNA, the CDR3 is TGTGCCAGCAGCTTTAGCGGGATCACAGATACGCAGTATTTT.

The V gene is TRBV7-3, the J gene TRBJ2-3, with 14 positions matching TRBD2. The CDR3 length is 16 residues. The V segment lost 3 bases and the J segment 4 bases; nucleotides outside the gene matches: 3. Per the germline V gene, CDR1 is SGHTA and CDR2 is FQGTGA. The CDR3 region is CASSFGLAGGSDTQYF. CDR3 bases: TGTGCCAGCAGCTTCGGACTAGCGGGAGGATCAGATACGCAGTATTTT.

At least ten counts were recorded for this clonotype. This chain joins TRBV28 and TRBJ2-5; 7 bases agree with TRBD2. J was trimmed by 4 bases and V by 3 bases; bases with no gene match: 2. The CDR3 spans 13 residues. Looked up from germline, CDR1 is MDHEN and CDR2 is SYDVKM. The CDR3 nucleotides are TGTGCCAGCAGTTTGAGACTAGCAGAGACCCAGTACTTC. This gives the protein CASSLRLAETQYF.

This clonotype was observed a handful of times. This rearrangement joins TRBV7-3 to TRBJ2-2; D unresolved. V was shortened by 3 bases and J by 5 bases, with 7 bases between the two germline ends. Germline assignment: CDR1 SGHTA and CDR2 FQGTGA. The CDR3 spans 13 residues. The CDR3: CASSLRWTGELFF. CDR3 nucleotides: TGTGCCAGCAGCTTGAGATGGACCGGGGAGCTGTTTTTT.

The J gene is TRBJ1-3, the V gene TRBV30; maybe TRBD1 (6 bases). Germline assignment: CDR1 GTSNPN and CDR2 SVGIG (reference sequence). The CDR3 is 14 amino acids. V was clipped by 0 bases and J by 4 bases, with 10 bases between them. CDR3: CAWSVRGRGNTIYF. For the CDR3, the DNA is TGTGCCTGGAGTGTACGGGGGCGAGGAAACACCATATATTTT.